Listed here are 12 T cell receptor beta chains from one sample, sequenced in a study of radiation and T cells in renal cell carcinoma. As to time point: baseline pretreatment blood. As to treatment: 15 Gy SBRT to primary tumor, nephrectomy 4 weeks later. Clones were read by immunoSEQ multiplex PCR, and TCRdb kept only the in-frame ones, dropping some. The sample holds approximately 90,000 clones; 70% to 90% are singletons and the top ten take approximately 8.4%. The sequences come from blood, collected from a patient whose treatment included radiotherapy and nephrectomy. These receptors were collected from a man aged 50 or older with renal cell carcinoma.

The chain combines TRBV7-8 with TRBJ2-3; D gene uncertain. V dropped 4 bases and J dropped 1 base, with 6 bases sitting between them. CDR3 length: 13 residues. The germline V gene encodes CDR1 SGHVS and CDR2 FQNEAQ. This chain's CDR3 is CASSYRGTDTQYF. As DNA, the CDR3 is TGTGCCAGCAGCTATAGGGGCACAGATACGCAGTATTTT.

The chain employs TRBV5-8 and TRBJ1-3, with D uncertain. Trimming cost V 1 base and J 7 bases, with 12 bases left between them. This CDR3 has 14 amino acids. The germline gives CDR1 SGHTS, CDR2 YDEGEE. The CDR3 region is CASSLSGPGNTIYF. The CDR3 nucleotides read TGTGCCAGCAGCTTGTCAGGCCCCGGCAACACCATATATTTT.

The CDR3: CASSFRSTWNSNQPQHF. The CDR3 DNA follows: TGTGCCAGCAGTTTCCGCAGTACATGGAATAGCAATCAGCCCCAGCATTTT. The chain links TRBV27 to TRBJ1-5; D remains unclear. The CDR3 spans 17 residues. CDR1 MNHEY and CDR2 SMNVEV come from the germline V gene (reference sequence). V gave up 3 bases and J gave up 0 bases, with 15 bases separating them.

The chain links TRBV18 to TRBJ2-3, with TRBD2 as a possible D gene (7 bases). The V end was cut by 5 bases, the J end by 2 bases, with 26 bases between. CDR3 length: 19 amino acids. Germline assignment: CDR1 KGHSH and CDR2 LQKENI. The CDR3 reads CASSSSWLGGAGNTDTQYF. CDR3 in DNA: TGTGCCAGCTCATCATCCTGGCTGGGGGGGGCTGGAAACACAGATACGCAGTATTTT. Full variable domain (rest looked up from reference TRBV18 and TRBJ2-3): NAGVMQNPRHLVRRRGQEARLRCSPMKGHSHVYWYRQLPEEGLKFMVYLQKENIIDESGMPKERFSAEFPKEGPSILRIQQVVRGDSAAYFCASSSSWLGGAGNTDTQYFGPGTRLTVL.

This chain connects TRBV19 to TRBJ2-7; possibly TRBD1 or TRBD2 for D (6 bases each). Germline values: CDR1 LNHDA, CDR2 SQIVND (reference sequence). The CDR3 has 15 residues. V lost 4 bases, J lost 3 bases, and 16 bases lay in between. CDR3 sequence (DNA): TGTGCCAGTAGTACCGACAGGTCGGGGGACTACGAGCAGTACTTC. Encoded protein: CASSTDRSGDYEQYF.

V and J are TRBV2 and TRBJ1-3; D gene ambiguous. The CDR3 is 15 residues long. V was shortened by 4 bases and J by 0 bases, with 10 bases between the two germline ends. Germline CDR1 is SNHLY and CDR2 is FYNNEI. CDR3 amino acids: CASSVGRSSGNTIYF. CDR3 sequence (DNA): TGTGCCAGCAGTGTGGGCAGGTCCTCTGGAAACACCATATATTTT.

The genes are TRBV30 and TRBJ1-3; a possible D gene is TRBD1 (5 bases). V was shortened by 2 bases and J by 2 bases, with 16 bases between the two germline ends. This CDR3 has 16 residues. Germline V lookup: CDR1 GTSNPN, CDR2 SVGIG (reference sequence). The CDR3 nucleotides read TGTGCCTGGAGTCCCCGGGGGAGGCCAACTGGAAACACCATATATTTT. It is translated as CAWSPRGRPTGNTIYF.

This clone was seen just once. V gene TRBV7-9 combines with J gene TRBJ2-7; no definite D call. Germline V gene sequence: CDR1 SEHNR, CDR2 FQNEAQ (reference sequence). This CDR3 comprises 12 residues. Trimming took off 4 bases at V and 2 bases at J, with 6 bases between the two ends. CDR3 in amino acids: CASSSGAYEQYF. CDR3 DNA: TGTGCCAGCAGCTCCGGCGCCTACGAGCAGTACTTC. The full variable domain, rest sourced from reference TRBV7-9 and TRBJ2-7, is DTGVSQNPRHKITKRGQNVTFRCDPISEHNRLYWYRQTLGQGPEFLTYFQNEAQLEKSRLLSDRFSAERPKGSFSTLEIQRTEQGDSAMYLCASSSGAYEQYFGPGTRLTVT.

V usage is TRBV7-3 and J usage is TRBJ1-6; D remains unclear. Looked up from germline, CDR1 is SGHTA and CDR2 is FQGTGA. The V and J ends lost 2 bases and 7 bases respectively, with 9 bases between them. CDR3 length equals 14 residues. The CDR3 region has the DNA TGTGCCAGCAGCTTATACGGGCTGAATTCACCCCTCCACTTT. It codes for CASSLYGLNSPLHF.

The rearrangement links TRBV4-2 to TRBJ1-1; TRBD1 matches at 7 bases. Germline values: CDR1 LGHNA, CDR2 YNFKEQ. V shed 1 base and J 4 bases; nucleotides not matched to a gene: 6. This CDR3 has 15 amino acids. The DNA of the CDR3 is TGTGCCAGCAGCCAAGGGACAGGACTGATCACTGAAGCTTTCTTT. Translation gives CASSQGTGLITEAFF.

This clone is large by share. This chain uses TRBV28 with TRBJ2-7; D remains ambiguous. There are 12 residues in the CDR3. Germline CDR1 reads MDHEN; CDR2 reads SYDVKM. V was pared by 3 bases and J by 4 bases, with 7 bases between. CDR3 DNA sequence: TGTGCCAGCAGTTTTGTTGGGTACGAGCAGTACTTC. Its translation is CASSFVGYEQYF. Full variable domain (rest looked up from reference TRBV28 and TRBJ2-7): DVKVTQSSRYLVKRTGEKVFLECVQDMDHENMFWYRQDPGLGLRLIYFSYDVKMKEKGDIPEGYSVSREKKERFSLILESASTNQTSMYLCASSFVGYEQYFGPGTRLTVT.

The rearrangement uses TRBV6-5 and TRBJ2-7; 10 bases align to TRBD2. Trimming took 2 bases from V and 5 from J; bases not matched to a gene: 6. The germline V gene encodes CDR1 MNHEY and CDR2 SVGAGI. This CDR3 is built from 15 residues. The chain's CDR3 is CASSYGVAGGHEQYF. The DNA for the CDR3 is TGTGCCAGCAGTTACGGGGTAGCGGGGGGCCACGAGCAGTACTTC.